A selection of T cell receptor beta chains follows, all from one sample in a study of T-cell reconstitution after alpha-beta-depleted transplantation in children. Via MiXCR, TCRdb re-called the PCR reads, giving one row per CDR3 protein. The sample gives roughly 98,000 distinct CDR3 sequences, 15% to 17% of which show up once; about 18% is in the top ten. Specimen: PBMCs, mostly from graft donor cells, collected 180 days after TCRalphabeta/CD19-depleted stem cell transplant. Receptors originate from a male patient between 2 and 10 years old who had a stem cell transplant for acute lymphoblastic leukemia, so the T cells may come from the graft donor. CDR3s include the opening cysteine and the closing phenylalanine or tryptophan. The D gene is left open where the match is weak. The size of a clone is reported for some rows only, either as once, few or many, or as a class for expanded clones.

J gene,CDR3 length,V gene,clone size,D gene,CDR3 DNA,CDR3 protein
TRBJ2-2,17,TRBV4-2,NA,NA,TGTGCCAGCAGCCTTGGACTGGACAACCAACTGAGCGGGGAGCTGTTTTTT,CASSLGLDNQLSGELFF
TRBJ1-4,13,TRBV7-9,NA,NA,TGTGCCAGCAATTGGCCGGGGAATGAAAAACTGTTTTTT,CASNWPGNEKLFF
TRBJ1-1,12,TRBV27,few,NA,TGTGCCAGCAGACAGCTGAACGCTGAAGCTTTCTTT,CASRQLNAEAFF
TRBJ2-2,15,TRBV4-1,NA,NA,TGCGCCAGCAGCCAAGCCCAGACTTGGTCCGGGGAGCTGTTTTTT,CASSQAQTWSGELFF
TRBJ1-1,14,TRBV11-2,NA,NA,TGTGCCAGCAGCTCTTGGACACAGAACACTGAAGCTTTCTTT,CASSSWTQNTEAFF
TRBJ1-4,14,TRBV6-5,NA,TRBD1,TGTGCCAGCAGTTACCAGACAGGGCGTGAAAAACTGTTTTTT,CASSYQTGREKLFF
TRBJ2-3,16,TRBV11-2,few,TRBD2,TGTGCCAGCAGCTTACCCGAGCGGGGGGGCACAGATACGCAGTATTTT,CASSLPERGGTDTQYF
TRBJ2-1,14,TRBV20-1,NA,NA,TGCAGTGCTGGCCGGGACTCCTCCTACAATGAGCAGTTCTTC,CSAGRDSSYNEQFF
TRBJ2-3,16,TRBV12-3/TRBV12-4,many,NA,TGTGCCAGCAGCCTAGGGGCAGGGTGGAATAGAGATACGCAGTATTTT,CASSLGAGWNRDTQYF
TRBJ1-2,14,TRBV3-1,NA,TRBD1,TGTGCCAGCAGCCAGGGACAGGGGTCGCTTGGCTACACCTTC,CASSQGQGSLGYTF
TRBJ1-1,13,TRBV7-9,few,NA,TGTGCCAGCAGCTTAGGAGTCGAGAGAGAAGCTTTCTTT,CASSLGVEREAFF
TRBJ1-2,13,TRBV12-3/TRBV12-4,many,TRBD1,TGTGCCAGCAGTTTTTGGGACAGCTATGGCTACACCTTC,CASSFWDSYGYTF
TRBJ2-3,15,TRBV19,few,NA,TGTGCCAGTAGTATAGAGGGCAGCAGCACAGATACGCAGTATTTT,CASSIEGSSTDTQYF
TRBJ1-4,15,TRBV12-3/TRBV12-4,few,TRBD1,TGTGCCAGCAGCTCCTACCGGGACAGTGGCGCAAAACTGTTTTTT,CASSSYRDSGAKLFF
TRBJ1-1,13,TRBV12-3/TRBV12-4,few,NA,TGTGCCACTTCGAGAAGGGAGAGAGGTGAAGCTTTCTTT,CATSRRERGEAFF
TRBJ1-2,13,TRBV29-1,few,TRBD1,TGCAGCGTCCCCTTAGACAGGGACTATGGCTACACCTTC,CSVPLDRDYGYTF
TRBJ2-4,14,TRBV12-3/TRBV12-4,few,TRBD1,TGTGCCAGCAGTCCGACAGGGGGCGAAAACATTCAGTACTTC,CASSPTGGENIQYF
TRBJ2-4,17,TRBV6-5,NA,TRBD1,TGTGCCAGCAGTTACCCTCAGGGGGTGATAGCCAAAAACATTCAGTACTTC,CASSYPQGVIAKNIQYF
TRBJ2-3,13,TRBV20-1,NA,NA,TGCAGTGCTAGGACGGTGGGCACAGATACGCAGTATTTT,CSARTVGTDTQYF
TRBJ2-2,16,TRBV5-1,many,TRBD2,TGCGCCAGCGGACCTAGCGGGGGGTCTAACACCGGGGAGCTGTTTTTT,CASGPSGGSNTGELFF